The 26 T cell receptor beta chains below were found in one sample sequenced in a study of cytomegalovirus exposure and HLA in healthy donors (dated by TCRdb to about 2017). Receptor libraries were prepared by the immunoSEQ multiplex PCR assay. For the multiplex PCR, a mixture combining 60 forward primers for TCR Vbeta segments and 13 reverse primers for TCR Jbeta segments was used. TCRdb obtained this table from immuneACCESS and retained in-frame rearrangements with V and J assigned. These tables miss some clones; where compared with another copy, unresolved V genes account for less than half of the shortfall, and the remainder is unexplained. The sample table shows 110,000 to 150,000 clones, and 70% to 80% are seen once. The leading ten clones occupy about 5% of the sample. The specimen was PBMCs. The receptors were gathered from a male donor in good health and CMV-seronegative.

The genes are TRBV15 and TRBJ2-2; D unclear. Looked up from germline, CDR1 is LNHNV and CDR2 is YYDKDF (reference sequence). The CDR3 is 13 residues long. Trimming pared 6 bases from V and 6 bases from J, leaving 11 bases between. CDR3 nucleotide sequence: TGTGCCACCAGTTACCCTAACGCCGGGGAGCTGTTTTTT. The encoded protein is CATSYPNAGELFF.

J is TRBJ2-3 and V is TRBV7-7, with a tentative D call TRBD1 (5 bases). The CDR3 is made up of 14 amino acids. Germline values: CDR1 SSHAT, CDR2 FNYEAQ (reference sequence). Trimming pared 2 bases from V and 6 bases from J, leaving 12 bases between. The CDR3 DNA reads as TGTGCCAGCAGCTTATTAGGGGCTGGGGATACGCAGTATTTT. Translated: CASSLLGAGDTQYF.

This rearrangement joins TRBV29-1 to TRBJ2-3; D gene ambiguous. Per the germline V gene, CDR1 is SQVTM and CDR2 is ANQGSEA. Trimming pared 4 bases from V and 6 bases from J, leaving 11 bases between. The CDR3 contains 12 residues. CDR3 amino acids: CSVGPPGDTQYF. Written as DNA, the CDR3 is TGCAGCGTTGGGCCTCCCGGGGATACGCAGTATTTT.

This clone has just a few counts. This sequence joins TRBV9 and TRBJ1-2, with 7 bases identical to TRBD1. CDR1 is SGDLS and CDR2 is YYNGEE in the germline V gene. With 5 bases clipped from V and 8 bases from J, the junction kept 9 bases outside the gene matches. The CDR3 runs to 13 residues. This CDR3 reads CASSYGTASGYTF. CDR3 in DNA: TGTGCCAGCAGTTACGGGACAGCCAGCGGCTACACCTTC. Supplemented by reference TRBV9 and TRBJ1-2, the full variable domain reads DSGVTQTPKHLITATGQRVTLRCSPRSGDLSVYWYQQSLDQGLQFLIQYYNGEERAKGNILERFSAQQFPDLHSELNLSSLELGDSALYFCASSYGTASGYTFGSGTRLTVV.

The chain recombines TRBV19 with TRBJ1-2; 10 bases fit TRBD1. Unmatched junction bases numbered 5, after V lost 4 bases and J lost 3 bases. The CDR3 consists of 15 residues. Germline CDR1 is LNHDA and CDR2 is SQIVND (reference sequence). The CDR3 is CASSNRDRGHYGYTF. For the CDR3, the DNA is TGTGCCAGTAGTAACCGGGACAGGGGCCACTATGGCTACACCTTC.

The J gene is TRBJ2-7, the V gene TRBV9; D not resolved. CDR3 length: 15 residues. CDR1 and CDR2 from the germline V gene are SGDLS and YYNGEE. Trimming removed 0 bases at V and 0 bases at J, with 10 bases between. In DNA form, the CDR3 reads TGTGCCAGCAGCGTAGCGCCCACAAGCTCCTACGAGCAGTACTTC. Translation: CASSVAPTSSYEQYF.

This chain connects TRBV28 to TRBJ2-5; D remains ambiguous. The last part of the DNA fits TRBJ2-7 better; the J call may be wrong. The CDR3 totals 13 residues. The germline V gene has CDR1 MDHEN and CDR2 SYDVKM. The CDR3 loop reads CASSLPQDSEQYF. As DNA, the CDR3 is TGTGCCAGCAGTTTACCCCAGGATTCCGAGCAGTACTTC.

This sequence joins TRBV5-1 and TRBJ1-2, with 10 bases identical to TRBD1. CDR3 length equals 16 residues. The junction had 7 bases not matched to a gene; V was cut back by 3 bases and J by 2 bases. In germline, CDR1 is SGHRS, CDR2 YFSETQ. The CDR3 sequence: CASSYVDRGHNYGYTF. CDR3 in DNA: TGCGCCAGCAGCTATGTCGACAGGGGGCACAACTATGGCTACACCTTC.

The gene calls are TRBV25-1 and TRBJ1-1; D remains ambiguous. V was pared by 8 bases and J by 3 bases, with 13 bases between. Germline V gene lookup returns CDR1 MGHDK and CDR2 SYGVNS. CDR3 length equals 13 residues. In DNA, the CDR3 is TGTGCCAGCCAAAGGAGACCTGACACTGAAGCTTTCTTT. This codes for CASQRRPDTEAFF.

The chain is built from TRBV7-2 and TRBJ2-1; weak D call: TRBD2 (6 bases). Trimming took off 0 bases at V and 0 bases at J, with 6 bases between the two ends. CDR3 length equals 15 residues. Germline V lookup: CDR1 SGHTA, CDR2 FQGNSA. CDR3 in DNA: TGTGCCAGCAGCTTAGCGGAGGGCTCCTACAATGAGCAGTTCTTC. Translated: CASSLAEGSYNEQFF.

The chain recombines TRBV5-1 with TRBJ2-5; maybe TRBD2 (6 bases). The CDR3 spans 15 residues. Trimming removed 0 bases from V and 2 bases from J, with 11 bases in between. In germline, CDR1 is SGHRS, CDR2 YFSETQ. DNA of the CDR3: TGCGCCAGCAGCTTGGCGACTAGAATTCAAGAGACCCAGTACTTC. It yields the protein CASSLATRIQETQYF.

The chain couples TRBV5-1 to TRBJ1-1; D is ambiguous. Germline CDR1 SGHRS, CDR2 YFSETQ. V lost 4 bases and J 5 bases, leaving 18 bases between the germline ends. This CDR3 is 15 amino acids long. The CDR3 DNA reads TGCGCCAGCAGCCCCCCCGAGGCGGGAGGGACTGAAGCTTTCTTT. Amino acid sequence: CASSPPEAGGTEAFF.

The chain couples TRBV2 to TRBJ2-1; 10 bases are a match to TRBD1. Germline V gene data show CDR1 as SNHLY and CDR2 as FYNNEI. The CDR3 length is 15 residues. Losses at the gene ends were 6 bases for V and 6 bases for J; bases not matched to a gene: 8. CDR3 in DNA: TGTGCCAGCAGAAGGGACAGGGGATTTAGCAATGAGCAGTTCTTC. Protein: CASRRDRGFSNEQFF.

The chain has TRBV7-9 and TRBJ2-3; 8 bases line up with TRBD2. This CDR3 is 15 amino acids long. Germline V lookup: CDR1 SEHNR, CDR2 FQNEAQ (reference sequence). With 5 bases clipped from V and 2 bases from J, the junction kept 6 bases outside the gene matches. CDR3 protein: CASSKLAVDTDTQYF. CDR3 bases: TGTGCCAGCAGCAAACTAGCGGTCGACACAGATACGCAGTATTTT.

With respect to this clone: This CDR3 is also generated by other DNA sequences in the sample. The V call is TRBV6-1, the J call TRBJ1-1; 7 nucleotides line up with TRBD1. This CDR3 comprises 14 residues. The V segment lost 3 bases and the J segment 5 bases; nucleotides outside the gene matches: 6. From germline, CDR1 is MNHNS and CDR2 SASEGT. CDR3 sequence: CASSERGRRTEAFF. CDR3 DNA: TGTGCCAGCAGTGAGAGGGGGCGGAGGACTGAAGCTTTCTTT.

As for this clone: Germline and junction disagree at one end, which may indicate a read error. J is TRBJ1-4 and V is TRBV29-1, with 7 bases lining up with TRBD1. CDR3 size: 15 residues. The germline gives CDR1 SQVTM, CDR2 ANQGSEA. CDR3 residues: CSVEKRQGPNEKLFF. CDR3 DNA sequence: TGCAGCGTTGAAAAAAGACAGGGCCCTAACGAAAAACTGTTTTTT.

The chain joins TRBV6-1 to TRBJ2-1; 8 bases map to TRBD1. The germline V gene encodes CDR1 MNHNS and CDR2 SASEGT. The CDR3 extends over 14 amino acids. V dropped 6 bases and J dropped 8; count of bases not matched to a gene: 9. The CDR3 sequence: CASRDPGGRDEQFF. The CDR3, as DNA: TGTGCCAGCAGGGACCCAGGGGGCCGGGATGAGCAGTTCTTC.

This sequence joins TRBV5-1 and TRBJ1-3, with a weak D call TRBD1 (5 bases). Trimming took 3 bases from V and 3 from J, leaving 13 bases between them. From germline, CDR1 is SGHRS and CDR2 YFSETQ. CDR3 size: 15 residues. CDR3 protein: CASSSLGDLGNTIYF. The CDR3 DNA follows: TGCGCCAGCAGCTCGCTAGGGGATCTTGGAAACACCATATATTTT.

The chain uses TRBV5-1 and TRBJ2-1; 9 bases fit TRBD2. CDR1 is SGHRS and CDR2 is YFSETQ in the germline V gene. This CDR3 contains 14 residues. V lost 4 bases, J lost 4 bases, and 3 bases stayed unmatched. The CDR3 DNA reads TGCGCCAGCAGCGGCGGGGGGGGGTACAATGAGCAGTTCTTC. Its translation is CASSGGGGYNEQFF. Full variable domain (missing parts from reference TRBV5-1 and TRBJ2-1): KAGVTQTPRYLIKTRGQQVTLSCSPISGHRSVSWYQQTPGQGLQFLFEYFSETQRNKGNFPGRFSGRQFSNSRSEMNVSTLELGDSALYLCASSGGGGYNEQFFGPGTRLTVL.

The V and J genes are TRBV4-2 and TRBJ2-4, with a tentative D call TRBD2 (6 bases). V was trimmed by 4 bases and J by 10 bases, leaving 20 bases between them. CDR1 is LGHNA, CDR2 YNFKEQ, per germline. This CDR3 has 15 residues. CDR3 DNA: TGTGCCAGCAGCCCCGGGACTCCCGGGGGAGGAATTCAGTACTTC. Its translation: CASSPGTPGGGIQYF.

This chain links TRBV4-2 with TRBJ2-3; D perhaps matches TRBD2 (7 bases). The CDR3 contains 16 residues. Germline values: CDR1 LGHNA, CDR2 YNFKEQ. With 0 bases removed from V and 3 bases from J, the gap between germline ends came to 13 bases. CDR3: CASSQDEGGGTDTQYF. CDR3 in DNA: TGTGCCAGCAGCCAAGATGAGGGGGGGGGTACAGATACGCAGTATTTT.

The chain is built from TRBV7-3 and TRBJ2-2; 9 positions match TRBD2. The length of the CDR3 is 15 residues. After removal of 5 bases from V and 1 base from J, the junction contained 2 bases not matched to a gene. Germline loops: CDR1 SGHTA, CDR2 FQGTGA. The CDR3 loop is CASSLSGGNTGELFF. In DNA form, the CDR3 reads TGTGCCAGCAGCCTTAGCGGGGGGAACACCGGGGAGCTGTTTTTT.

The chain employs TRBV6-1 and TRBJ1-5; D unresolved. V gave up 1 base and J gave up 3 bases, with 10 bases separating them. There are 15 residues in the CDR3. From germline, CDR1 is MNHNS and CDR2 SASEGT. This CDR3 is CASSEGSVDNQPQHF. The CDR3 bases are TGTGCCAGCAGTGAAGGCAGCGTTGACAATCAGCCCCAGCATTTT.

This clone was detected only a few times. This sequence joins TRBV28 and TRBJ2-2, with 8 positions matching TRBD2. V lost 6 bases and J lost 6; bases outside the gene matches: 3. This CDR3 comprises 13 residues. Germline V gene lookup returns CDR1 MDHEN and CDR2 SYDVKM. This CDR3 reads CASSPRGAGELFF. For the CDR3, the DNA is TGTGCCAGCAGCCCGCGGGGGGCCGGGGAGCTGTTTTTT.

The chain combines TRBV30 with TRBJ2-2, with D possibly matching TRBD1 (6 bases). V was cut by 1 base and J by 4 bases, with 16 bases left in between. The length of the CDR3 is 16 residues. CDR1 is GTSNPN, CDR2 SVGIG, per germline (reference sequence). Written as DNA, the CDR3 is TGTGCCTGGAGTGAGGTTGCGGACAGCCGCACCGGGGAGCTGTTTTTT. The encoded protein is CAWSEVADSRTGELFF. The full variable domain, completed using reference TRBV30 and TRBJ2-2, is SQTIHQWPATLVQPVGSPLSLECTVEGTSNPNLYWYRQAAGRGLQLLFYSVGIGQISSEVPQNLSASRPQDRQFILSSKKLLLSDSGFYLCAWSEVADSRTGELFFGEGSRLTVL.

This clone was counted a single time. In nucleotides, the CDR3 is TGTGCCAGCAGCGTAGATGGCTTTGGGGGGGAGACCCAGTACTTC. This gives the protein CASSVDGFGGETQYF. J is TRBJ2-5 and V is TRBV9; tentative D call: TRBD2 (6 bases). This CDR3 is 15 amino acids long. The germline gives CDR1 SGDLS, CDR2 YYNGEE. The V end was cut by 0 bases, the J end by 5 bases, with 14 bases between.